This TCR beta chain was profiled in a study of human T cells and chemical hapten exposure. Germline assignment: CDR1 MDHEN and CDR2 SYDVKM. This CDR3 is built from 15 residues. Trimming removed 6 bases at V and 6 bases at J, with 17 bases between. Time point described: pre-sensitization, week 0. Described treatment: therapeutic diphenylcyclopropenone sensitization with weekly scalp DPC. This clonotype was observed at least ten times. It was the library that attached unique molecular identifiers to individual cDNA molecules. How the authors handled the data: Counting gave a median of around 100,000 TCRs per sample, with values ranging from about 23,224 to 690,600. TCRdb redid the calling of the RACE reads with MiXCR, one entry per CDR3 protein. These V and J calls derive from TCRdb rather than the authors' analysis. The sample lists 35,000 to 50,000 distinct CDR3 sequences, roughly 12% seen once, with about 6% in the top ten.

The starting material was whole blood, obtained in connection with sensitization to the hapten diphenylcyclopropenone (DPC). The V and J genes are TRBV28 and TRBJ1-4, with TRBD1 as a possible D gene (5 bases). The sequence came from a woman aged 25-40 years with alopecia areata. Some clones in this sample may be carry-over from other donors' samples. The CDR3 here is CASRLDPGRDEKLFF. The CDR3, as DNA: TGTGCCAGCAGACTTGATCCAGGGAGGGATGAAAAACTGTTTTTT.